These 12 T cell receptor beta chains share one sample of origin, sequenced in a study of cytomegalovirus exposure and HLA in healthy donors. Primers: 60 Vbeta forward and 13 Jbeta reverse. Libraries were prepared by immunoSEQ multiplex PCR; TCRdb keeps only in-frame clonotypes and omits some of them. The profile shows about 190,000 clones, 83% of them singletons. The sample was PBMCs. These receptors all stem from a man in his fifties in good health and CMV-seronegative.

The chain combines TRBV5-1 with TRBJ1-1, with D tentatively TRBD1 (5 bases). The V end lost 6 bases, the J end lost 2 bases, and 17 bases lay between the germline ends. This CDR3 is built from 15 residues. Germline V gives CDR1 SGHRS, CDR2 YFSETQ. The CDR3 DNA follows: TGCGCCAGCAAAGGAGACAGTCCCTCAAACACTGAAGCTTTCTTT. The encoded protein is CASKGDSPSNTEAFF.

The rearrangement joins TRBV18 to TRBJ2-5; tentative D call: TRBD2 (6 bases). The DNA end is a closer match to TRBJ2-7, so the J assignment may be wrong. From germline, CDR1 is KGHSH and CDR2 LQKENI. The CDR3 sequence is 15 residues long. The CDR3 here is CASSPPSRGRYEQYF. The DNA for the CDR3 is TGTGCCAGCTCACCACCTTCGCGGGGTAGGTACGAGCAGTACTTC.

The V and J genes are TRBV4-1 and TRBJ2-7; no reliable D call. The length of the CDR3 is 16 residues. From germline, CDR1 is MGHRA and CDR2 YSYEKL. Trimming left V 1 base short and J 3 bases short, with 16 bases between. The CDR3 sequence is CASSQGPLVGFYEQYF. CDR3 DNA sequence: TGCGCCAGCAGCCAAGGTCCTCTAGTAGGTTTCTACGAGCAGTACTTC.

This clone appeared once. The chain recombines TRBV29-1 with TRBJ2-7; 11 bases match TRBD1. This CDR3 has 17 amino acids. The trim removed 0 bases at V and 3 bases at J, leaving 10 bases unmatched. Germline CDR1 and CDR2: SQVTM and ANQGSEA. CDR3 in amino acids: CSVEEGSGTGGYYEQYF. As DNA, the CDR3 is TGCAGCGTTGAAGAGGGGTCAGGGACAGGGGGATACTACGAGCAGTACTTC.

The V and J genes are TRBV5-1 and TRBJ2-1; D unresolved. CDR3 length: 13 amino acids. Germline loops: CDR1 SGHRS, CDR2 YFSETQ. V lost 1 base to trimming and J lost 7 bases, with 9 bases between them. CDR3 residues: CASSLSTVNEQFF. The CDR3 bases are TGCGCCAGCAGCTTGTCAACGGTAAATGAGCAGTTCTTC.

This chain connects TRBV18 to TRBJ1-5; 11 nucleotides agree with TRBD1. CDR1 is KGHSH, CDR2 LQKENI, per germline. With 3 bases clipped from V and 7 bases from J, the junction kept 5 bases outside the gene matches. CDR3 length: 15 residues. The DNA for the CDR3 is TGTGCCAGCTCACCCGGACAGGGGGCAGGGCAGCCCCAGCATTTT. It codes for CASSPGQGAGQPQHF.

The chain links TRBV6-1 to TRBJ2-5; 7 bases map to TRBD1. The CDR3 is 14 residues long. Germline V gene data show CDR1 as MNHNS and CDR2 as SASEGT. V gave up 8 bases and J gave up 3 bases; unmatched junction bases: 9. The CDR3 spells CASGTGTVKETQYF. The CDR3 region has the DNA TGTGCCAGCGGCACCGGGACAGTTAAAGAGACCCAGTACTTC.

The chain joins TRBV10-3 to TRBJ1-1; 7 positions match TRBD1. The CDR3 runs 14 residues. Trimming took 2 bases from V and 5 from J; bases not matched to a gene: 5. CDR1 is ENHRY and CDR2 is SYGVKD in the germline V gene. The CDR3 region has the DNA TGTGCCATCAGTGAGGGACAGGTCCAGACTGAAGCTTTCTTT. The encoded protein is CAISEGQVQTEAFF.

The chain recombines TRBV11-1 with TRBJ2-5; D unclear. Trimming cost V 4 bases and J 8 bases, with 8 bases left between them. Germline loops: CDR1 SGHAT, CDR2 FQDESV (reference sequence). The CDR3 runs to 11 residues. In DNA, the CDR3 is TGTGCCAGCAGCTCCGACATTACCCAGTACTTC. Its protein product is CASSSDITQYF. Full variable domain (rest looked up from reference TRBV11-1 and TRBJ2-5): EAEVAQSPRYKITEKSQAVAFWCDPISGHATLYWYRQILGQGPELLVQFQDESVVDDSQLPKDRFSAERLKGVDSTLKIQPAELGDSAMYLCASSSDITQYFGPGTRLLVL.

J is TRBJ2-7 and V is TRBV18, with 7 nucleotides matching TRBD1. The junction had 2 bases not matched to a gene; V was cut back by 2 bases and J by 4 bases. The CDR3 covers 13 residues. Germline V lookup: CDR1 KGHSH, CDR2 LQKENI. In nucleotides, the CDR3 is TGTGCCAGCTCACCAATGGGACAGTACGAGCAGTACTTC. This translates into CASSPMGQYEQYF. The variable domain in full, with the rest retrieved from reference TRBV18 and TRBJ2-7, is NAGVMQNPRHLVRRRGQEARLRCSPMKGHSHVYWYRQLPEEGLKFMVYLQKENIIDESGMPKERFSAEFPKEGPSILRIQQVVRGDSAAYFCASSPMGQYEQYFGPGTRLTVT.

This chain connects TRBV6-5 to TRBJ1-5; 7 bases fit TRBD1. This CDR3 has 15 residues. The junction had 0 bases not matched to a gene; V was cut back by 0 bases and J by 1 base. Germline-derived CDR1 and CDR2 are MNHEY and SVGAGI. Here the CDR3 DNA reads TGTGCCAGCAGTTACTCGGGACAGAGCAATCAGCCCCAGCATTTT. Protein: CASSYSGQSNQPQHF.

The rearrangement joins TRBV15 to TRBJ2-7; TRBD1 is a possible D gene (5 bases). CDR1 and CDR2 (germline): LNHNV, YYDKDF (reference sequence). Trimming pared 1 base from V and 2 bases from J, leaving 12 bases between. The CDR3 has 15 amino acids. The CDR3 nucleotides are TGTGCCACCAGCAGAGTGGCACAGGCCACCTACGAGCAGTACTTC. Translating gives CATSRVAQATYEQYF.